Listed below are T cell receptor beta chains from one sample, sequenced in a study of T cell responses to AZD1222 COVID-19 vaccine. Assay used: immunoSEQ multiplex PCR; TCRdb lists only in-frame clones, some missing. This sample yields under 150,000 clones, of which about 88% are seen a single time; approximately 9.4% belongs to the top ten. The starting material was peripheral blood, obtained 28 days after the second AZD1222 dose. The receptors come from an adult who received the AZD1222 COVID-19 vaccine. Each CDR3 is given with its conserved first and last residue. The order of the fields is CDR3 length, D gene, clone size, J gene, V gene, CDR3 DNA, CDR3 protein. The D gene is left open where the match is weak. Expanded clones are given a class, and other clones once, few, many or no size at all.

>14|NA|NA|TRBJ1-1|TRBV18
TGTGCCAGCTCACCTGCAGGCGGGGACACTGAAGCTTTCTTT
CASSPAGGDTEAFF
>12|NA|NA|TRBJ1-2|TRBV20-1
TGCAGTGCTAGTTCGGCCTCTATGGGCTACACCTTC
CSASSASMGYTF
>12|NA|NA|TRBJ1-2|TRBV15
TGTGCCACCAGCAGAGAGGGGTGGGGCTACACCTTC
CATSREGWGYTF
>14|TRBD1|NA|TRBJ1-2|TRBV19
TGTGCCAGTACGCCTGGACAGGGTTCGGCTGGCTACACCTTC
CASTPGQGSAGYTF
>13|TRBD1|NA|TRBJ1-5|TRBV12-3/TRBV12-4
TGTGCCAGCAGTCTGGACAGGGATCAGCCCCAGCATTTT
CASSLDRDQPQHF
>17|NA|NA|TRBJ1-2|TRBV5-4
TGTGCCAGCAGCCTCACCCCGTCAAAAGTGGGTAACTATGGCTACACCTTC
CASSLTPSKVGNYGYTF
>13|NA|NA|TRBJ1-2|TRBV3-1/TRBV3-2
TGTGCCAGCTCAGGGGAAGGGAAGTATGGCTACACCTTC
CASSGEGKYGYTF
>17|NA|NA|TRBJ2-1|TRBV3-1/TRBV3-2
TGTGCCAGCAGCCCCCGGATGATTGACTGGCTGGACAATGAGCAGTTCTTC
CASSPRMIDWLDNEQFF
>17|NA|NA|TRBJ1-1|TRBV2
TGTGCCAGCAGTCAAGCCATCATAGTTTCAGGGCACACTGAAGCTTTCTTT
CASSQAIIVSGHTEAFF
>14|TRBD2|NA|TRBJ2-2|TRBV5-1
TGCGCCAGCAGCTGGGACTACCCCACCGGGGAGCTGTTTTTT
CASSWDYPTGELFF
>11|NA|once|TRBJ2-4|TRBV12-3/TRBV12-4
TGTGCCAGCAGTCCGGGAAACATTCAGTACTTC
CASSPGNIQYF
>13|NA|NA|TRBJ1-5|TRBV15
TGTGCCACCACCCTTGGGGGTGGCCAGCCCCAGCATTTT
CATTLGGGQPQHF
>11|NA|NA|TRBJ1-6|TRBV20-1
TGCAGTGCTAGCGGTACAGGCACCCTCCACTTT
CSASGTGTLHF
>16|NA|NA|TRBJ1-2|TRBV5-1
TGCGCCAGCAGCTCAACGACTATGGGGACGGTACATGGCTACACCTTC
CASSSTTMGTVHGYTF
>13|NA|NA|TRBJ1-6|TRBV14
TGTGCCAGCAGCCGAGGACAGAATTCACCCCTCCACTTT
CASSRGQNSPLHF
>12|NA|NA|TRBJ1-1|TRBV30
TGTGCCTGGAGTGCGGCCGGGGTCTCAGCTTTCTTT
CAWSAAGVSAFF
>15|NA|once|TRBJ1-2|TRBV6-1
TGTGCCAGCAGTGAACCGGGGGGGGCGGACTATGGCTACACCTTC
CASSEPGGADYGYTF
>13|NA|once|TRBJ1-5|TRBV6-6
TGTGCCAGCCAACTGCCGGGGGATCAGCCCCAGCATTTT
CASQLPGDQPQHF
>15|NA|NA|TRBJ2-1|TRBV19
TGTGCCAGTAGTCTTCGGACCCTACCCCACAATGAGCAGTTCTTC
CASSLRTLPHNEQFF
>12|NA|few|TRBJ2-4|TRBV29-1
TGCAGCGTTGTCGGACAAAAACTAGATCAGTACTTC
CSVVGQKLDQYF
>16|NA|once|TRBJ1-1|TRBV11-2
TGTGCCAGCACCCCCCCGGAGGGGTGGGACCACACTGAAGCTTTCTTT
CASTPPEGWDHTEAFF
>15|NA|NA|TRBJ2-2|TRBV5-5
TGTGCCAGCAGCTTGGCTGCCAGGGACACCGGGGAGCTGTTTTTT
CASSLAARDTGELFF
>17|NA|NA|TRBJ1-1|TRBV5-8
TGTGCCAGCAGCTTCCCCGGGACAAGAAGGGGAAACACTGAAGCTTTCTTT
CASSFPGTRRGNTEAFF
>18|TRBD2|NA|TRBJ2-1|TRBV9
TGTGCCAGCAGCGTAGCCGATCTAGCGGGAGGGTCCTGGGGTGAGCAGTTCTTC
CASSVADLAGGSWGEQFF
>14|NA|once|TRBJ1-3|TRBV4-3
TGCGCCAGCAGCCAGTCAGCCTCTGGAAACACCATATATTTT
CASSQSASGNTIYF
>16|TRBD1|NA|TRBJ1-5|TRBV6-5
TGTGCCAGCAGTTACTCGTCAGGGGGGAGCAATCAGCCCCAGCATTTT
CASSYSSGGSNQPQHF
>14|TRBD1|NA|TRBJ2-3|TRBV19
TGTGCCAGTAGTATAACGACAGGGGGCGATACGCAGTATTTT
CASSITTGGDTQYF
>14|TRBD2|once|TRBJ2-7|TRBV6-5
TGTGCCAGCAACCCCGGGACTAGCGGGATCGAGCAGTACTTC
CASNPGTSGIEQYF
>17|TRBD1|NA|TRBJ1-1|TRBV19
TGTGCCAGTAGTAAGAGGACAGGGCTTTCACAGTACACTGAAGCTTTCTTT
CASSKRTGLSQYTEAFF
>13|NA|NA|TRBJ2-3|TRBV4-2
TGTGCCAGCACCCGGCAGGGGACAGATACGCAGTATTTT
CASTRQGTDTQYF
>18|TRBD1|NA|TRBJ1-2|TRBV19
TGTGCCAGTAGTCCCCCCCTACCGGGACAGGGGTTTCTCTATGGCTACACCTTC
CASSPPLPGQGFLYGYTF
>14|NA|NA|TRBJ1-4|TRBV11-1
TGTGCCAGCAGCCCCCAGACAGAGAATGAAAAACTGTTTTTT
CASSPQTENEKLFF
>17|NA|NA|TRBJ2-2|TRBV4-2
TGTGCCAGCAGCCCTCTGTTTGTGGTAGAGACCACCGGGGAGCTGTTTTTT
CASSPLFVVETTGELFF
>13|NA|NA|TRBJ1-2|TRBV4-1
TGCGCCAGCAGCCTCCCGGGGGGGGATGGCTACACCTTC
CASSLPGGDGYTF
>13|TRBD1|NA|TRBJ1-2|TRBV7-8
TGTGCCAGCAGCTTAGGCCCGGACAGGAAAGTCACCTTC
CASSLGPDRKVTF
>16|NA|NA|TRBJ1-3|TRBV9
TGTGCCAGCAGCGCCCAGAGTTGGGGTCGCGGAAACACCATATATTTT
CASSAQSWGRGNTIYF
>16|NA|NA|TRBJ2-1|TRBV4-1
TGCGCCAGCAGGCCCCAGGGAATTGGCTCCTACAATGAGCAGTTCTTC
CASRPQGIGSYNEQFF
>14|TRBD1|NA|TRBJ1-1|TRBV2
TGTGCCAGCAGTTTACAGGGGGGCTCTCCTGAAGCTTTCTTT
CASSLQGGSPEAFF
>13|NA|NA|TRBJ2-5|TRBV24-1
TGTGCCACCAGTGACGGGCCCCAAGAGACCCAGTACTTC
CATSDGPQETQYF
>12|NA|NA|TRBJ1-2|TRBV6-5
TGTGCCAGCAGCCTCGACCGATATGGCTACACCTTC
CASSLDRYGYTF
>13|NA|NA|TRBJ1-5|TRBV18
TGTGCCAGCTCACCGACAAACAATCAGCCCCAGCATTTT
CASSPTNNQPQHF
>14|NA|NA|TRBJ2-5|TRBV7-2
TGTGCCAGCAGCGGAGTAGAAAACCAAGAGACCCAGTACTTC
CASSGVENQETQYF
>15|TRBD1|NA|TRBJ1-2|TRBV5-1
TGCGCCAGCAGCCCCCTTCATACAGGGGGCTATGGCTACACCTTC
CASSPLHTGGYGYTF
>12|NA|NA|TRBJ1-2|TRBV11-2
TGTGCAATTGGGGGGGCTAACTATGGCTACACCTTC
CAIGGANYGYTF